This entry features one T cell receptor (beta chain) sequence. The sample comes from a study of technical replicates of blood from a handful of donors. J gave up 1 base and V 3 bases, and 25 bases lay outside the gene matches. CDR1 is SGHRS and CDR2 is YFSETQ in the germline V gene. The CDR3 totals 22 residues. Method: immunoSEQ multiplex PCR; TCRdb's copy keeps in-frame clones and lacks some. The sample lists around 72,000 clones, 90% to 95% occurring once. The rearrangement joins TRBV5-1 to TRBJ1-1, with 9 bases fitting TRBD1. The sequencing sample was made of T cells isolated from PBMCs. This clonotype was sampled from a human donor in good health. Some clones in this sample may be carry-over from other donors' samples. The CDR3 DNA sequence: TGCGCCAGCAGCTCAATAAACAACGGGACAGGGTGGCCCCTTAAGGGGAACACTGAAGCTTTCTTT. Residues: CASSSINNGTGWPLKGNTEAFF.